This T cell receptor beta chain was recovered during a study of blood T cell repertoires in COVID-19. Repertoires were generated with immunoSEQ multiplex PCR, while TCRdb's copy carries only in-frame clones and drops some. The sample has 200,000 to 250,000 clones, around nine tenths seen once. The germline V gene has CDR1 GTSNPN and CDR2 SVGIG (reference sequence). V shed 3 bases, J shed 13 bases, and the junction held 9 bases outside the gene matches. The CDR3 is made up of 13 amino acids. Source material: PBMCs or T cells enriched from blood (not recorded which). The receptor was isolated from a woman aged 25 to 45 who had been exposed to COVID-19. The chain combines TRBV30 with TRBJ1-6; 7 bases fit TRBD1. CDR3 in DNA: TGTGCCTGGAGGCTAGGGGGCAATGTTCCCCTCCACTTT. The encoded protein is CAWRLGGNVPLHF.